The entry that follows covers one T cell receptor (beta chain) sequence. Its matching antigen is unknown. Assay used: immunoSEQ multiplex PCR; TCRdb lists only in-frame clones, some missing. The table includes about 480,000 clones, more than 65% detected once. The data are from a study of shared clonotypes between healthy human individuals. Nashville, Tennessee was home to all donors, each a Caucasian adult. Study outcomes and limitations: The sampled material consisted only of blood, and tissue repertoires are likely to differ.

This receptor was obtained from a woman between 40 and 50 years old in good health. Some clones in this sample may be carry-over from other donors' samples. Sequenced sample: PBMCs.

The CDR3 coding sequence is TGTGCCAGCGGACTACAGTGGGGGGCGGATGGCTACACCTTC. Translation gives CASGLQWGADGYTF. V and J are TRBV2 and TRBJ1-2; maybe TRBD1 (6 bases). The ends were cut back, 8 bases at V and 6 bases at J, with 19 bases in the middle. CDR1 SNHLY and CDR2 FYNNEI come from the germline V gene. The length of the CDR3 is 14 residues.